A single sample gave rise to the 22 T cell receptor beta chains below, sequenced in a study of blood T cell repertoires in COVID-19. TCRdb's table, derived via immunoSEQ multiplex PCR, lists solely in-frame clones and lacks some. The sample contains some 250,000 clones, 81% of which appear only once. Sequencing used peripheral blood. These receptor sequences come from a woman in her sixties or seventies with active or convalescent COVID-19.

The V gene is TRBV5-1, the J gene TRBJ1-2; 9 bases align to TRBD1. V gave up 7 bases and J gave up 4 bases; unmatched junction bases: 11. The length of the CDR3 is 15 residues. Germline V CDR1 and CDR2: SGHRS, YFSETQ. The chain's CDR3 is CASSTGGSGGYGYTF. DNA of the CDR3: TGCGCCAGCTCGACAGGGGGATCGGGGGGCTATGGCTACACCTTC.

The V call is TRBV11-1, the J call TRBJ2-3; D remains ambiguous. The CDR3 covers 13 residues. Trimming pared 2 bases from V and 2 bases from J, leaving 5 bases between. The V gene's germline CDR1 is SGHAT and CDR2 FQDESV (reference sequence). Here the CDR3 reads CASSLPPTDTQYF. The DNA for the CDR3 is TGTGCCAGCAGCTTACCTCCCACAGATACGCAGTATTTT.

This clone has just one count. The chain is built from TRBV10-3 and TRBJ1-4, with a weak D call TRBD1 (6 bases). Trimming shortened V by 0 bases and J by 8 bases, and 22 bases separated the two germline ends. Per germline, CDR1 ENHRY and CDR2 SYGVKD. The CDR3 is made up of 18 amino acids. As DNA, the CDR3 is TGTGCCATCAGTGAGTCAAGTAATGCAGGGGCTGTGGGAGAAAAACTGTTTTTT. Its protein is CAISESSNAGAVGEKLFF.

In this sample, this clone turned up once. The chain is built from TRBV6-5 and TRBJ1-1; D is possibly TRBD1 (5 bases). The V end was cut by 0 bases, the J end by 1 base, with 12 bases between. Germline V gene sequence: CDR1 MNHEY, CDR2 SVGAGI. CDR3 length equals 16 residues. DNA for the CDR3: TGTGCCAGCAGTTACTCGACCCCCGGACAGAACACTGAAGCTTTCTTT. Protein sequence: CASSYSTPGQNTEAFF.

The chain links TRBV27 to TRBJ2-7, with D tentatively TRBD2 (7 bases). CDR1 is MNHEY, CDR2 SMNVEV, per germline (reference sequence). Trimming removed 8 bases at V and 4 bases at J, with 18 bases between. This CDR3 has 14 amino acids. CDR3: CASPPRGAKYEQYF. CDR3 nucleotides: TGTGCCAGCCCCCCCCGGGGGGCGAAGTACGAGCAGTACTTC.

This clone occurred once. The CDR3 sequence: CASSSTGGGETQYF. The CDR3 region has the DNA TGTGCCAGCAGTTCGACAGGGGGCGGGGAGACCCAGTACTTC. V and J are TRBV11-1 and TRBJ2-5; TRBD1 agrees at 10 bases. The length of the CDR3 is 14 residues. Losses at the gene ends were 6 bases for V and 5 bases for J; bases not matched to a gene: 6. Germline assignment: CDR1 SGHAT and CDR2 FQDESV (reference sequence).

The chain employs TRBV7-7 and TRBJ1-2; 8 bases match TRBD1. This CDR3 is built from 18 residues. V lost 4 bases, J lost 3 bases, and 16 bases stayed unmatched. CDR1 is SSHAT and CDR2 is FNYEAQ in the germline V gene (reference sequence). The CDR3 spells CASSSKYRDRIEYYGYTF. The CDR3, as DNA: TGTGCCAGCAGCTCGAAGTACCGGGACAGGATAGAGTACTATGGCTACACCTTC.

The chain joins TRBV9 to TRBJ2-1; D perhaps matches TRBD2 (7 bases). CDR1 SGDLS and CDR2 YYNGEE come from the germline V gene. CDR3 length: 15 residues. Trimming cost V 0 bases and J 8 bases, with 15 bases left between them. CDR3 residues: CASSVAGWGGYEQFF. The CDR3 DNA is TGTGCCAGCAGCGTAGCCGGTTGGGGGGGCTATGAGCAGTTCTTC.

The V gene is TRBV7-8, the J gene TRBJ2-2, with 9 bases matching TRBD2. The CDR3 covers 16 residues. Trimming cost V 0 bases and J 2 bases; bases outside gene matches: 1. From germline, CDR1 is SGHVS and CDR2 FQNEAQ. CDR3 nucleotide sequence: TGTGCCAGCAGCTTAGCAGCGGGGGGCAACACCGGGGAGCTGTTTTTT. Amino acid sequence: CASSLAAGGNTGELFF.

The J gene is TRBJ2-1, the V gene TRBV5-4, with 13 bases that match TRBD2. J lost 9 bases, V lost 3 bases, and 9 bases had no gene match. Germline loops: CDR1 SGHNT, CDR2 YYREEE (reference sequence). This CDR3 region has 16 residues. CDR3 protein: CASSSKLAGGQSEQFF. The CDR3 coding sequence is TGTGCCAGCAGCTCCAAACTAGCGGGGGGGCAGAGTGAGCAGTTCTTC.

This clone was counted a few times. The rearrangement links TRBV30 to TRBJ1-2; 10 bases are a match to TRBD1. Germline V gives CDR1 GTSNPN, CDR2 SVGIG (reference sequence). This CDR3 is 16 amino acids long. The ends lost 1 base at V and 8 bases at J; junction bases unmatched: 13. The DNA of the CDR3 is TGTGCCTGGAGTGACACTGGTCGGGACAGGGGTCGGGGCTACACCTTC. It encodes CAWSDTGRDRGRGYTF.

This clone was found once. V gene TRBV10-1 combines with J gene TRBJ2-2; 7 nucleotides align to TRBD1. The CDR3 is made up of 13 amino acids. Germline CDR1 WNHNN, CDR2 SYGVQD (reference sequence). Trimming cost V 9 bases and J 5 bases; bases outside gene matches: 6. CDR3 nucleotide sequence: TGCGCCAGTCGACAGGGTGGGACCGGGGAGCTGTTTTTT. This sequence encodes CASRQGGTGELFF.

The rearrangement joins TRBV11-2 to TRBJ1-2, with D maybe TRBD1 (5 bases). This CDR3 is built from 13 residues. V lost 5 bases to trimming and J lost 2 bases, with 9 bases between them. Germline V CDR1 and CDR2: SGHAT, FQNNGV. The DNA of the CDR3 is TGTGCCAGCAGCCGACAGTTAAACTATGGCTACACCTTC. It specifies CASSRQLNYGYTF. The full variable domain, in which reference TRBV11-2 and TRBJ1-2 provide the parts outside the CDR3, is EAGVAQSPRYKIIEKRQSVAFWCNPISGHATLYWYQQILGQGPKLLIQFQNNGVVDDSQLPKDRFSAERLKGVDSTLKIQPAKLEDSAVYLCASSRQLNYGYTFGSGTRLTVV.

The gene calls are TRBV7-9 and TRBJ1-1; TRBD1 aligns across 7 bases. This CDR3 is built from 13 residues. V dropped 6 bases and J dropped 6; count of bases not matched to a gene: 7. Per germline, CDR1 SEHNR and CDR2 FQNEAQ (reference sequence). The CDR3 DNA sequence: TGTGCCAGCAGTCTGGAGGGGGCCTCTGAAGCTTTCTTT. Its protein is CASSLEGASEAFF.

This chain links TRBV28 with TRBJ1-2; D not resolved. The CDR3 is 12 residues long. V lost 3 bases to trimming and J lost 8 bases, with 10 bases between them. The V gene's germline CDR1 is MDHEN and CDR2 SYDVKM. The CDR3 sequence is CASSFLAGGYTF. In nucleotides, the CDR3 is TGTGCCAGCAGTTTTCTCGCGGGGGGCTACACCTTC.

The chain couples TRBV6-6 to TRBJ1-5; 9 nucleotides match TRBD1. Trimming at V came to 7 bases and at J to 2 bases, leaving 6 bases not matched to a gene. The CDR3 totals 15 residues. Germline values: CDR1 MNHNY, CDR2 SVGAGI (reference sequence). The CDR3 DNA is TGTGCCAGCATCAAACAGGGGGCTGGCAATCAGCCCCAGCATTTT. The encoded protein is CASIKQGAGNQPQHF.

The J gene is TRBJ2-1, the V gene TRBV30, with 8 bases aligning to TRBD2. The V segment lost 0 bases and the J segment 4 bases; nucleotides outside the gene matches: 8. The CDR3 covers 16 residues. CDR1 GTSNPN and CDR2 SVGIG come from the germline V gene (reference sequence). CDR3 sequence: CAWSVLGAGAYNEQFF. For the CDR3, the DNA is TGTGCCTGGAGTGTACTAGGAGCGGGGGCGTACAATGAGCAGTTCTTC.

This chain joins TRBV19 and TRBJ2-2, with D maybe TRBD2 (5 bases). The CDR3 loop spans 14 amino acids. Trimming cost V 7 bases and J 0 bases, with 9 bases left between them. Germline values: CDR1 LNHDA, CDR2 SQIVND (reference sequence). CDR3 in DNA: TGTGCCAGTATAGGAGCGGCGAACACCGGGGAGCTGTTTTTT. Protein sequence: CASIGAANTGELFF.

J is TRBJ1-2 and V is TRBV2, with D possibly being TRBD1 (5 bases). The CDR3 length is 14 residues. Germline V gene lookup returns CDR1 SNHLY and CDR2 FYNNEI. V was cut by 1 base and J by 4 bases, with 10 bases left in between. This CDR3 is CASSEVAGPYGYTF. The CDR3, as DNA: TGTGCCAGCAGTGAAGTAGCAGGGCCCTATGGCTACACCTTC.

This clone has only one observation. The CDR3 coding sequence is TGTGCCAGCAGCCAAGAGGTGTTCGGGGGGAACGAAGCAGATACGCAGTATTTT. Translating gives CASSQEVFGGNEADTQYF. The chain is built from TRBV3-1 (or the pseudogene TRBV3-2) and TRBJ2-3, with 7 bases fitting TRBD2. With V trimmed by 0 bases and J by 4 bases, 13 bases remained unmatched. Germline V gives CDR1 LGHDT, CDR2 YNNKEL (reference sequence). The CDR3 length is 18 residues.

The gene calls are TRBV5-1 and TRBJ1-3; no clear D gene. Germline CDR1 and CDR2: SGHRS and YFSETQ. The CDR3 is made up of 14 amino acids. Between the trimmed V and J ends, which lost 0 bases and 2 bases, there was a span of 6 bases. CDR3 loop: CASSLDGAGNTIYF. CDR3 bases: TGCGCCAGCAGCTTGGACGGAGCTGGAAACACCATATATTTT.

This clone has only one observation. The chain recombines TRBV10-1 with TRBJ2-7; 8 nucleotides agree with TRBD2. Looked up from germline, CDR1 is WNHNN and CDR2 is SYGVQD (reference sequence). Trimming removed 7 bases from V and 6 bases from J; junction bases left unmatched: 5. The length of the CDR3 is 12 residues. CDR3 region: CASKGLGSEQYF. The CDR3 nucleotides are TGCGCCAGCAAGGGACTAGGTTCCGAGCAGTACTTC.